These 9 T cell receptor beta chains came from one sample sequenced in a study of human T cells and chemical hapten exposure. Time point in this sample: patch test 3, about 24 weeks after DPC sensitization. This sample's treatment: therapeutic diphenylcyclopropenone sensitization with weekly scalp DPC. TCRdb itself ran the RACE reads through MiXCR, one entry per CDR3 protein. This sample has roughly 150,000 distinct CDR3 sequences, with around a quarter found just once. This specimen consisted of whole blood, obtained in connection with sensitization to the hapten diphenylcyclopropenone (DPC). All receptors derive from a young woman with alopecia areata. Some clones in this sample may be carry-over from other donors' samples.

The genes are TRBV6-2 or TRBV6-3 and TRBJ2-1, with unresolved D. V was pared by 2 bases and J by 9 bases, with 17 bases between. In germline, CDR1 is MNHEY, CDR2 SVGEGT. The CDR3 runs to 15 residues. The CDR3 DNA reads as TGTGCCAGCAGTTACCGACGTGGTTACATGGGTGAGCAGTTCTTC. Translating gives CASSYRRGYMGEQFF.

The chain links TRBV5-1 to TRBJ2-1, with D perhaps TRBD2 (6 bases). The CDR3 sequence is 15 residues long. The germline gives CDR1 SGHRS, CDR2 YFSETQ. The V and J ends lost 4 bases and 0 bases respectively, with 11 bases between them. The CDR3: CASSPWGDSYNEQFF. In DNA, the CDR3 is TGCGCCAGCAGCCCCTGGGGGGACTCCTACAATGAGCAGTTCTTC.

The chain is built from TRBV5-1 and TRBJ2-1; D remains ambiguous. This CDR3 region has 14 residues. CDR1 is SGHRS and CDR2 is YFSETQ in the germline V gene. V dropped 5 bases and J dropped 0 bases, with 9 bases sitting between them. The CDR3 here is CASRGIASYNEQFF. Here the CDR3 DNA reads TGCGCCAGCAGAGGAATCGCCTCCTACAATGAGCAGTTCTTC. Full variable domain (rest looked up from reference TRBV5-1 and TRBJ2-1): KAGVTQTPRYLIKTRGQQVTLSCSPISGHRSVSWYQQTPGQGLQFLFEYFSETQRNKGNFPGRFSGRQFSNSRSEMNVSTLELGDSALYLCASRGIASYNEQFFGPGTRLTVL.

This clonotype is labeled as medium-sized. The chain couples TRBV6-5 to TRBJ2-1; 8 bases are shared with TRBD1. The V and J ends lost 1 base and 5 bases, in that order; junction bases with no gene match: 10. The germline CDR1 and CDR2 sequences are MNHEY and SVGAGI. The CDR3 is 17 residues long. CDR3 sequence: CASSYYLDRGVDNEQFF. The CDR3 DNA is TGTGCCAGCAGTTACTACCTTGACAGGGGTGTCGACAATGAGCAGTTCTTC.

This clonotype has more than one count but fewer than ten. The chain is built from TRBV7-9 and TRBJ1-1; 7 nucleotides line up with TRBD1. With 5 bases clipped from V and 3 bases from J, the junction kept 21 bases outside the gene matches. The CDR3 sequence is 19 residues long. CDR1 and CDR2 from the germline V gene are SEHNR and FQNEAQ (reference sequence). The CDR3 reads CASSLAWPGQTTLYTEAFF. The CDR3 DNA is TGTGCCAGCAGCCTTGCGTGGCCGGGACAGACAACCCTATACACTGAAGCTTTCTTT.

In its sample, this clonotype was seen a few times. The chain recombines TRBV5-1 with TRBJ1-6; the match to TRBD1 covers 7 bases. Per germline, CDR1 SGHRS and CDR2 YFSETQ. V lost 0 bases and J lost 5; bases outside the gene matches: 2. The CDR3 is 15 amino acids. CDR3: CASSLAGTDNSPLHF. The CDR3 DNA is TGCGCCAGCAGCTTGGCCGGGACAGATAATTCACCCCTCCACTTT.

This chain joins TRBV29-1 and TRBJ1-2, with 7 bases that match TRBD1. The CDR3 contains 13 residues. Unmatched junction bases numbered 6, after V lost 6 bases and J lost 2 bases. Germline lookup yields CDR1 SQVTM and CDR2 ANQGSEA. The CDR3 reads CSVRTTGNYGYTF. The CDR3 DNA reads TGCAGCGTAAGAACGACAGGGAACTATGGCTACACCTTC.

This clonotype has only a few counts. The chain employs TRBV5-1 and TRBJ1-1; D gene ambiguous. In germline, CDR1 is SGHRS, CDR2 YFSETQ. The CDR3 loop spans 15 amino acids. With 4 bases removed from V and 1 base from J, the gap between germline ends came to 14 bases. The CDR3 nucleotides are TGCGCCAGCAGCCCCGAGGGTCCCGGGAACACTGAAGCTTTCTTT. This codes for CASSPEGPGNTEAFF.

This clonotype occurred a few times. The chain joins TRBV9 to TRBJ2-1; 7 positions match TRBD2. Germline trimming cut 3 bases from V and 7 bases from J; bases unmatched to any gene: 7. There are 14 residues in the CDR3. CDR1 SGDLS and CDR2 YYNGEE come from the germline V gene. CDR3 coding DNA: TGTGCCAGCAGCGGAGCGGGGAGTCAGAATGAGCAGTTCTTC. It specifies CASSGAGSQNEQFF.